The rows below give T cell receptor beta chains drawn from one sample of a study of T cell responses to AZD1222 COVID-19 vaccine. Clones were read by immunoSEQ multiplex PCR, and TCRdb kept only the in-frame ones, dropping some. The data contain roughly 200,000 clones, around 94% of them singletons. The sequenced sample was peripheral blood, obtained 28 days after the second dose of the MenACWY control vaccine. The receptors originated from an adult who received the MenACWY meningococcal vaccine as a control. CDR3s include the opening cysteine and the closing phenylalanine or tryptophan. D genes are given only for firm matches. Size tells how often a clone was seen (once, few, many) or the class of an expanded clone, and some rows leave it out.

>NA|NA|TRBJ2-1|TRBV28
CASSLVSYNEQFF
TGTGCCAGCAGTCTCGTCTCCTACAATGAGCAGTTCTTC
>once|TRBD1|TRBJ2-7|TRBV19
CASSMGAGTGDYEQYF
TGTGCCAGTAGTATGGGAGCCGGGACAGGGGACTACGAGCAGTACTTC
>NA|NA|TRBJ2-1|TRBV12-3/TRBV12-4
CASSFLPHEQFF
TGTGCCAGCAGTTTCCTCCCACATGAGCAGTTCTTC
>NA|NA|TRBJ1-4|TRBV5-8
CASSRATNEKLFF
TGTGCCAGCAGCAGGGCAACTAATGAAAAACTGTTTTTT
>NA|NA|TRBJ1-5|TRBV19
CASSPRVSNQPQHF
TGTGCCAGTAGTCCCCGAGTGAGCAATCAGCCCCAGCATTTT
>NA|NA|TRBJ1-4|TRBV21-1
CASSKHRQGSEKLFF
TGTGCCAGCAGCAAACACCGACAGGGTAGTGAAAAACTGTTTTTT
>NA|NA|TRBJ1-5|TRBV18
CASSPETDYQPQHF
TGTGCCAGCTCACCCGAAACAGATTATCAGCCCCAGCATTTT
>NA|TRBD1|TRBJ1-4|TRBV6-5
CASRDSNEKLFF
TGTGCCAGCCGGGACAGCAATGAAAAACTGTTTTTT
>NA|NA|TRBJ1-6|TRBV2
CASSAQGNSPLHF
TGTGCCAGCAGCGCCCAGGGAAATTCACCCCTCCACTTT
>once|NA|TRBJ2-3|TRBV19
CASTRPASDVDTQYF
TGTGCCAGTACCCGCCCCGCGTCCGATGTAGATACGCAGTATTTT
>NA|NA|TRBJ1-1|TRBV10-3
CAIRLDGNTEAFF
TGTGCCATCAGGCTGGACGGGAACACTGAAGCTTTCTTT
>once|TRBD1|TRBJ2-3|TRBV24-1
CATSGGQDTQYF
TGTGCCACCTCAGGGGGCCAAGATACGCAGTATTTT
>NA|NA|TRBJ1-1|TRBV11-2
CASSLGRLNTEAFF
TGTGCCAGCAGCTTGGGCAGGCTGAACACTGAAGCTTTCTTT
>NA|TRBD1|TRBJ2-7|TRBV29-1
CSARQGGYEQYF
TGCAGCGCCCGACAGGGTGGGTACGAGCAGTACTTC
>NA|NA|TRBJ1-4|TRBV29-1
CSVVSGVSDEKLFF
TGCAGCGTTGTCTCGGGGGTGAGTGATGAAAAACTGTTTTTT
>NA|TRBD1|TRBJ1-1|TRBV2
CASSEWDRTSTEAFF
TGTGCCAGCAGTGAATGGGACAGAACCTCCACTGAAGCTTTCTTT
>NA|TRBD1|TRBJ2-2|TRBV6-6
CASRPATGQGTGELFF
TGTGCCAGCAGGCCGGCGACGGGACAGGGTACGGGGGAGCTGTTTTTT
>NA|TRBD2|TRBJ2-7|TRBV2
CASSSGRTYEQYF
TGTGCCAGCAGTTCCGGGAGGACCTACGAGCAGTACTTC
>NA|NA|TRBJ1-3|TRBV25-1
CASGLTGSGGNTIYF
TGTGCCAGCGGACTTACAGGGTCTGGTGGAAACACCATATATTTT
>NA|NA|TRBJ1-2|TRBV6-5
CASRGPDRSGDGYTF
TGTGCCAGCAGGGGCCCCGACAGGTCCGGGGATGGCTACACCTTC
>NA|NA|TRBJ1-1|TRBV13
CASSLVGNTEAFF
TGTGCCAGCAGCTTAGTCGGGAACACTGAAGCTTTCTTT
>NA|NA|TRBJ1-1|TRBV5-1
CASSLAGQPKNTEAFF
TGCGCCAGCAGCTTGGCCGGACAGCCTAAGAACACTGAAGCTTTCTTT
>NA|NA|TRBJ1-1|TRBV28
CASSRVSGNTEAFF
TGTGCCAGCAGTAGGGTCTCGGGGAACACTGAAGCTTTCTTT
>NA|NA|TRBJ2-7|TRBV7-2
CASSFSGRYEQYF
TGTGCCAGCAGCTTTTCCGGACGGTACGAGCAGTACTTC
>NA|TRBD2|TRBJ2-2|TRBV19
CASSVLAGRPGELFF
TGTGCCAGTAGTGTTTTAGCGGGACGACCCGGGGAGCTGTTTTTT
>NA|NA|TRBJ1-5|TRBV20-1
CSASHSNQPQHF
TGCAGTGCTAGTCACAGCAATCAGCCCCAGCATTTT
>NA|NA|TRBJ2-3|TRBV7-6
CASSLRLGTDTQYF
TGTGCCAGCAGCTTACGACTGGGCACAGATACGCAGTATTTT
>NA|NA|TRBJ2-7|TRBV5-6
CASSSTGTRYEQYF
TGTGCCAGCAGCTCCACAGGGACAAGGTACGAGCAGTACTTC
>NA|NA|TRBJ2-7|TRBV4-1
CASSQGFSYFLQLF
TGCGCCAGCAGCCAGGGCTTCTCTTACTTCCTCCAACTCTTC
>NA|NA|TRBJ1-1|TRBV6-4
CASSETLKKKEGDTEAFF
TGTGCCAGCAGTGAGACCCTTAAGAAGAAGGAGGGCGACACTGAAGCTTTCTTT
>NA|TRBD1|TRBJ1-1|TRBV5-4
CASRHGTDNTEAFF
TGTGCCAGCAGGCATGGGACAGATAACACTGAAGCTTTCTTT
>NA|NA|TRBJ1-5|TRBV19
CASSPQDQKPQHF
TGTGCCAGTAGTCCTCAGGACCAGAAGCCCCAGCATTTT
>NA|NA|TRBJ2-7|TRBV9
CASSARRTASSDEQYF
TGTGCCAGCAGCGCGCGGAGGACAGCATCTTCAGACGAGCAGTACTTC
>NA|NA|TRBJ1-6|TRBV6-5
CASRNQDAYSPLHF
TGTGCCAGCAGAAACCAGGATGCGTATTCACCCCTCCACTTT
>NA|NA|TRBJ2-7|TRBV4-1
CASSQGLGGDYEQYF
TGCGCCAGCAGCCAAGGTCTAGGGGGAGACTACGAGCAGTACTTC
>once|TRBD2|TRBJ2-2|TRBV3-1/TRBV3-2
CASSHPRLAGGTGELFF
TGTGCCAGCAGCCACCCCCGACTAGCGGGAGGCACCGGGGAGCTGTTTTTT
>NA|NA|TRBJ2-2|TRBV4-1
CASSQPLTDANTGELFF
TGCGCCAGCAGCCAACCCTTGACAGATGCGAACACCGGGGAGCTGTTTTTT
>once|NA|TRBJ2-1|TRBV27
CASRLTVSYNEQFF
TGTGCCAGCAGACTGACCGTCTCCTACAATGAGCAGTTCTTC
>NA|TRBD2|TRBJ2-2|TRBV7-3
CASSLPGLAGNTGELFF
TGTGCCAGCAGCTTACCCGGACTAGCGGGAAACACCGGGGAGCTGTTTTTT
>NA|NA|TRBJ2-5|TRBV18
CASSPYQETQYF
TGTGCCAGCTCACCTTACCAAGAGACCCAGTACTTC
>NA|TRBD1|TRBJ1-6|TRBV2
CASRGQGDSPLHF
TGTGCCAGCAGGGGACAGGGGGATTCACCCCTCCACTTT
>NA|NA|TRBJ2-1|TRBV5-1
CASSARGTSYNEQFF
TGCGCCAGCAGCGCTCGGGGAACCTCCTACAATGAGCAGTTCTTC
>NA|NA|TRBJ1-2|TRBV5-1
CASSLGPMGRGLDYGYTF
TGCGCCAGCAGCTTGGGGCCGATGGGCAGGGGACTAGACTATGGCTACACCTTC
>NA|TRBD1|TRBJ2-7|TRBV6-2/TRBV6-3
CASSYHGTGYEQYF
TGTGCCAGCAGTTATCACGGGACAGGCTACGAGCAGTACTTC
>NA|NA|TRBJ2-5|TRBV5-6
CASSLHVRDKKETQYF
TGTGCCAGCAGCTTACACGTCCGGGACAAGAAAGAGACCCAGTACTTC
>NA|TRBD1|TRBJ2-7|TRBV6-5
CASSYGTGYPYEQYF
TGTGCCAGCAGTTACGGGACAGGTTACCCCTACGAGCAGTACTTC
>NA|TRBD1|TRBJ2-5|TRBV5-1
CASGVLGQGVGETQYF
TGCGCCAGCGGCGTCTTGGGACAGGGGGTTGGAGAGACCCAGTACTTC
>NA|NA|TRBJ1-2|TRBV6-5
CASSYGTADGYTF
TGTGCCAGCAGTTACGGAACAGCTGATGGCTACACCTTC
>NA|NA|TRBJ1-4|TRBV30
CAWSGREGKLFF
TGTGCCTGGAGTGGCAGGGAGGGAAAACTGTTTTTT
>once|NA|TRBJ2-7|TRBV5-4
CASSFQGNYEQYF
TGTGCCAGCAGCTTCCAAGGTAACTACGAGCAGTACTTC
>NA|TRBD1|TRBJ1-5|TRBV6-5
CASSDRWSNQPQHF
TGTGCCAGCTCGGACAGGTGGAGCAATCAGCCCCAGCATTTT
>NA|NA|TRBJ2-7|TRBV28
CASSRIRELTTEQYF
TGTGCCAGCAGCCGGATCCGGGAACTAACTACGGAGCAGTACTTC
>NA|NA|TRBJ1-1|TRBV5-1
CASSLGGAGSAEAFF
TGCGCCAGCAGCTTGGGGGGGGCGGGGTCCGCTGAAGCTTTCTTT
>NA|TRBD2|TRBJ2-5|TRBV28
CASRPPGLAGETQYF
TGTGCCAGCAGGCCCCCGGGACTAGCCGGTGAGACCCAGTACTTC